This TCR beta chain was sequenced for a study of cytomegalovirus exposure and HLA in healthy donors. PCR primers comprised 60 Vbeta and 13 Jbeta primers. Profiling relied on immunoSEQ multiplex PCR, and the TCRdb table lists in-frame clones only, not all of them. The table records about 150,000 clones, around 75% of them present only once. Germline values: CDR1 SGHRS, CDR2 YFSETQ. The CDR3 has 15 amino acids. J lost 3 bases, V lost 0 bases, and 3 bases had no gene match. Of note for this clone: As yet, its antigen is unknown.

General study findings and limits: No immune exposure information besides CMV serostatus was available. With DRB1 most and HLA-C fewest, TCR association rates differed between HLA loci in a later analysis. Reports showed the classifier diagnosing cytomegalovirus status with high specificity and sensitivity.

The V and J genes are TRBV5-1 and TRBJ2-7; the match to TRBD2 covers 10 bases. The source material was PBMCs. This TCR derives from a man in his late teens or twenties in good health and CMV-seronegative. CDR3 protein: CASSLALAGVYEQYF. In DNA form, the CDR3 reads TGCGCCAGCAGCTTGGCTCTAGCGGGAGTCTACGAGCAGTACTTC.